These T cell receptor beta chains were read from a single sample in a study of lymphopenia after photon versus proton radiotherapy. Produced via immunoSEQ multiplex PCR; TCRdb's table is partial and in-frame only. This sample carries tens of thousands of clones, 84% of them seen once, and the ten largest clones take roughly 15%. This sample comprised peripheral blood, obtained from a patient treated with proton-based radiotherapy. These receptors were collected from a woman in her 70s with pancreatic cancer. CDR3s include the opening cysteine and the closing phenylalanine or tryptophan. The D gene is left open where the match is weak. Clone size, where shown, is once, few, many, or a class for clones that have expanded.

d_gene	v_gene	j_gene	abundance	CDR3aa	CDR3nt
NA	TRBV9	TRBJ2-7	NA	CASSVGTSITYSYEQYF	TGTGCCAGCAGCGTAGGTACTAGCATAACATACTCCTACGAGCAGTACTTC
TRBD1	TRBV14	TRBJ2-2	NA	CASSPGQGFTGELFF	TGTGCCAGCAGCCCGGGACAGGGCTTTACCGGGGAGCTGTTTTTT
NA	TRBV7-2	TRBJ2-7	NA	CASSPWEVSSYEQYF	TGTGCCAGCAGCCCATGGGAGGTTTCCTCCTACGAGCAGTACTTC
NA	TRBV5-6	TRBJ2-7	NA	CASSPAVEYTYEQYF	TGTGCCAGCAGCCCAGCTGTCGAGTATACCTACGAGCAGTACTTC
NA	TRBV7-9	TRBJ2-1	NA	CASGGSYYQYEQFF	TGTGCCAGCGGGGGGTCGTACTACCAGTATGAGCAGTTCTTC
TRBD1	TRBV28	TRBJ2-7	NA	CASSLSAGTAYEQYF	TGTGCCAGCAGTTTATCGGCCGGGACAGCCTACGAGCAGTACTTC
NA	TRBV27	TRBJ1-2	NA	CASINGRIYGYTF	TGTGCCAGCATCAATGGGAGGATCTATGGCTACACCTTC
NA	TRBV27	TRBJ1-2	once	CASPQPPIREQLPRYYGYTF	TGTGCCAGTCCCCAACCCCCCATCAGGGAACAACTCCCCAGGTACTATGGCTACACCTTC
TRBD2	TRBV4-3	TRBJ2-1	NA	CASSQESSGRFNEQFF	TGCGCCAGCAGCCAAGAGTCTAGCGGGAGGTTCAATGAGCAGTTCTTC
NA	TRBV11-2	TRBJ2-7	NA	CASKTRTSSYEQYF	TGTGCCAGCAAGACTAGGACTTCCTCCTACGAGCAGTACTTC
NA	TRBV2	TRBJ2-4	few	CASSESAKNIQYF	TGTGCCAGCAGTGAGTCTGCCAAAAACATTCAGTACTTC
TRBD1	TRBV9	TRBJ1-1	NA	CASSVLPGQGRQGTEAFF	TGTGCCAGCAGCGTACTTCCGGGACAGGGACGACAGGGTACTGAAGCTTTCTTT
NA	TRBV9	TRBJ2-3	NA	CASSVYSSVRSTDTQYF	TGTGCCAGCAGCGTATATTCTAGCGTGCGGAGCACAGATACGCAGTATTTT
TRBD1	TRBV6-4	TRBJ2-7	NA	CASSGTGKADEQYF	TGTGCCAGCAGCGGGACAGGAAAGGCCGACGAGCAGTACTTC
NA	TRBV25-1	TRBJ2-5	NA	CASSELGWQQETQYF	TGTGCCAGCAGTGAATTGGGGTGGCAGCAAGAGACCCAGTACTTC
TRBD2	TRBV2	TRBJ2-1	NA	CAGRREGLGEQFF	TGTGCCGGCCGGCGGGAGGGCCTCGGGGAGCAGTTCTTC
TRBD2	TRBV5-1	TRBJ2-1	NA	CASSLGAGVLNEQFF	TGCGCCAGCAGCTTGGGGGCGGGAGTACTCAATGAGCAGTTCTTC
TRBD2	TRBV7-9	TRBJ2-1	NA	CASSISGTNNEQFF	TGTGCCAGCAGCATAAGCGGGACGAACAATGAGCAGTTCTTC
NA	TRBV11-2	TRBJ1-1	NA	CASSLLVNTEAFF	TGTGCCAGCAGCTTATTGGTAAACACTGAAGCTTTCTTT
NA	TRBV13	TRBJ1-3	NA	CATRERIRNTIYF	TGTGCCACTCGGGAACGGATCAGAAACACCATATATTTT
NA	TRBV28	TRBJ1-3	NA	CASSSPRGFSGNTIYF	TGTGCCAGCAGTTCCCCCCGAGGGTTCTCTGGAAACACCATATATTTT
TRBD1	TRBV7-9	TRBJ1-2	NA	CASSLDGQGINYGYTF	TGTGCCAGCAGCTTAGACGGACAGGGGATTAACTATGGCTACACCTTC
TRBD1	TRBV18	TRBJ1-2	NA	CASSPDRADGYTF	TGTGCCAGCTCACCCGACAGGGCGGATGGCTACACCTTC
TRBD1	TRBV27	TRBJ1-6	NA	CASSSRRDRLGSPLHF	TGTGCCAGCAGCTCAAGGCGGGACAGGCTGGGATCACCCCTCCACTTT
NA	TRBV7-3	TRBJ2-3	NA	CASSFGGSVDTQYF	TGTGCCAGCAGCTTTGGGGGATCGGTAGATACGCAGTATTTT
NA	TRBV28	TRBJ1-1	once	CASSLQFPGSDGTEAFF	TGTGCCAGCAGTTTGCAATTTCCGGGATCCGATGGCACTGAAGCTTTCTTT
TRBD2	TRBV28	TRBJ2-2	NA	CASSPGLGSAGELFF	TGTGCCAGCAGCCCCGGACTAGGCTCCGCCGGGGAGCTGTTTTTT
NA	TRBV6-5	TRBJ2-1	NA	CASSRPGSSYNEQFF	TGTGCCAGCAGTAGACCTGGGAGCTCCTACAATGAGCAGTTCTTC
NA	TRBV30	TRBJ2-5	NA	CAWSVRRLETQYF	TGTGCCTGGAGTGTTCGGAGACTAGAGACCCAGTACTTC
NA	TRBV30	TRBJ1-3	NA	CAWRGGNTGNTIYF	TGTGCCTGGAGGGGGGGGAATACTGGAAACACCATATATTTT
TRBD2	TRBV30	TRBJ2-1	NA	CAWSPLAGGPGYNEQFF	TGTGCCTGGAGTCCCCTAGCGGGAGGGCCGGGCTACAATGAGCAGTTCTTC
TRBD1	TRBV5-1	TRBJ1-2	NA	CASSLETGAFGYTF	TGCGCCAGCAGCTTGGAGACAGGGGCCTTTGGCTACACCTTC